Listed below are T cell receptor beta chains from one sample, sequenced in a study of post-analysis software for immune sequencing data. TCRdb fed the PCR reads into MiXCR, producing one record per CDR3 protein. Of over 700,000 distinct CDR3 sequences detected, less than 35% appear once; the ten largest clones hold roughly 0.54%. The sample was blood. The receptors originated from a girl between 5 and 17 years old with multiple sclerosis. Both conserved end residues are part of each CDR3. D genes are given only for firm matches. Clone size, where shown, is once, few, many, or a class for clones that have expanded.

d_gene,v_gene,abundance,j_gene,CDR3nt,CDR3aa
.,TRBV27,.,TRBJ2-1,TGTGCCAGCAGTTTGAGGGCCGCCGCACAGGAGCAGTTCTTC,CASSLRAAAQEQFF
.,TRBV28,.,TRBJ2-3,TGTGCCAGCACCCGCCCCGGGACCGGTACAGATACGCAGTATTTT,CASTRPGTGTDTQYF
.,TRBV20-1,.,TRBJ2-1,TGCAGTGCGAGTTGGCAGGGTGGTACCGCCTACAATGAGCAGTTCTTC,CSASWQGGTAYNEQFF
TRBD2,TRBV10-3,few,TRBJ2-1,TGTGCCATCAGTGAGTCCCCTAGCGGGGGGGCCGGTGAGCAGTTCTTC,CAISESPSGGAGEQFF
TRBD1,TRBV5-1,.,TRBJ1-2,TGCGCCAGCAGCTTGCAGGGGGCGCGGAGCTACACCTTC,CASSLQGARSYTF
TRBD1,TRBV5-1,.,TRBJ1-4,TGCGCCAGCAGCTTGGAGAGAGACAGGGCGCTGTTTTTT,CASSLERDRALFF
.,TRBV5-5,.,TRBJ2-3,TGTGCCAGCAGCTTCCGGGCCGGAGTTCCAGATACGCAGTATTTT,CASSFRAGVPDTQYF
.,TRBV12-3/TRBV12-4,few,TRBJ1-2,TGTGCCAGCAGTTTAGCCCCGTTTTGGATCTATGGCTACACCTTC,CASSLAPFWIYGYTF
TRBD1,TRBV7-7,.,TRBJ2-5,TGTGCCAGCAGCTTAGGCGCGGGTGGGACAGCTATCCAAGAGACCCAGTACTTC,CASSLGAGGTAIQETQYF
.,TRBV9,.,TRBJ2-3,TGTGCCAGCAGCGTAGGGGTGGTCGGTTACTCAGATACGCAGTATTTT,CASSVGVVGYSDTQYF
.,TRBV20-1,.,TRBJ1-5,TGCAGTGCTAGGCCCCCAGGGGAATATCAGCCCCAGCATTTT,CSARPPGEYQPQHF
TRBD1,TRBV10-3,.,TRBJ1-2,TGTGCCACCCGCGGGGGCCCCGGGACAGGGGTAAACTATGGCTACACCTTC,CATRGGPGTGVNYGYTF
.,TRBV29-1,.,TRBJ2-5,TGCAGCGTGCTCGGACGGGCCCAAGAGACCCAGTACTTC,CSVLGRAQETQYF
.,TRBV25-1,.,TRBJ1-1,TGTGCCAGCAGTGAATATACTGGGGGTACTGAAGCTTTCTTT,CASSEYTGGTEAFF
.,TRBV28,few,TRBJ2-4,TGTGCCACCCTCGGTGTTGGGGTTCTTACCGCCAAAAACATTCAGTACTTC,CATLGVGVLTAKNIQYF
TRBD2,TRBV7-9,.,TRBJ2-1,TGTGCCAGCAGCTTAGAGCGGCTAGCGGACAATGAGCAGTTCTTC,CASSLERLADNEQFF
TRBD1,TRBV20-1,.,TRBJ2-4,TGCAGTGCTAGAGATTATTACGGGACAGGGACCCAAAACATTCAGTACTTC,CSARDYYGTGTQNIQYF
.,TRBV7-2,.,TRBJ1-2,TGTGCCAGCGACCTGACCCCTGGGGGGCTAGCTAACTATAGCTACACCTTC,CASDLTPGGLANYSYTF
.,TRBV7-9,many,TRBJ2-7,TGTGCCAGCAGCCTATCGGGCGGGCAAGCCTCCTACGAGCAGTACTTC,CASSLSGGQASYEQYF
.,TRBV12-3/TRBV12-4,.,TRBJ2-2,TGTGCCAGCAGGGCCATGAGAGGCGTTCCGAACACCGGGGAGCTGTTTTTT,CASRAMRGVPNTGELFF
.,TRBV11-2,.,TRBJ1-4,TGTGCCAGCAGCTTAGCAACATTCAGTGATGAAAAACTGTTTTTT,CASSLATFSDEKLFF
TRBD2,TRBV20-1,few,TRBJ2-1,TGCAGTGCTAGGGCCTCTAGCGGGGTTTTGGATGAGCAGTTCTTC,CSARASSGVLDEQFF
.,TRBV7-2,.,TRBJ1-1,TGTGCCAGCAGCGGGCAGGTTGTGAACACTGAAGCTTTCTTT,CASSGQVVNTEAFF
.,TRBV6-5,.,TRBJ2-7,TGTGCCAGCAGTCCCCCGCCTAGCCGGACTGAGCAGTACTTC,CASSPPPSRTEQYF
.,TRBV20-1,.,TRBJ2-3,TGCAGTGCTAGAGGCGGGGAGGAGGCACGAGATACGCAGTATTTT,CSARGGEEARDTQYF
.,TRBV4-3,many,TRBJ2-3,TGCGCCAGCAGCCAAGCTTCCAGGGGCACAGATACGCAGTATTTT,CASSQASRGTDTQYF
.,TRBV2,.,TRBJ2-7,TGTGCCAGCGGATCTGACCTCGCGCGGGGCGAGCAGTACTTC,CASGSDLARGEQYF
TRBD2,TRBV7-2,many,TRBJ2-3,TGTGCCAGCAGCCTTGGACTAGCGGGAGGCACAGATACGCAGTATTTT,CASSLGLAGGTDTQYF
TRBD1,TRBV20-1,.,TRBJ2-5,TGCAGTGCTATACGGACAGGGGGCCGGGAGACCCAGTACTTC,CSAIRTGGRETQYF
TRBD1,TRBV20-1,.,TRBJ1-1,TGCAGTGCGGCTACCGGACAGGGGAACACTGAAGCTTTCTTT,CSAATGQGNTEAFF